A single T cell receptor (beta chain) is shown here with its context. V dropped 8 bases and J dropped 1 base, with 12 bases sitting between them. The CDR3 has 14 residues. CDR1 and CDR2 (germline): MNHEY, SMNVEV (reference sequence). The record originates from a study of early T cells in non-severe SARS-CoV-2 infection. A single record per CDR3 protein comes from TCRdb applying MiXCR to the 5' RACE reads. The sample lists 79,000 or so distinct CDR3 sequences, over 10% occurring once. This chain connects TRBV27 to TRBJ1-3; D unclear. Sequencing was done on a sample of whole blood. This clonotype originated in an adult who was a healthcare worker with PCR-confirmed SARS-CoV-2 infection or an uninfected control (not recorded which). CDR3 bases: TGTGCCAGCCGCCCCCCCCATTCTGGAAACACCATATATTTT. Encoded protein: CASRPPHSGNTIYF.